Listed below are T cell receptor beta chains from one sample, sequenced in a study of blood T cell repertoires in COVID-19. Libraries were prepared by immunoSEQ multiplex PCR; TCRdb keeps only in-frame clonotypes and omits some of them. The sample lists more than 95,000 clones, approximately 81% occurring once. The specimen was peripheral blood. These receptors all come from a man aged 60 to 75 with acute or convalescent COVID-19. Both conserved end residues are part of each CDR3. Fields, in order: V gene, CDR3 protein.

>TRBV18
CASSPGRGPDTQYF
>TRBV23-1
CASSQSNEAARYGYTF
>TRBV14
CASSQERIAGGTQYF
>TRBV7-9
CAGRGWDGYTF
>TRBV9
CASSVGQGQETQYF
>TRBV2
CASGQRDNPGELFF
>TRBV24-1
CATSDSDRGHEAFF
>TRBV27
CASSTLQGRGTEAFF
>TRBV7-2
CASSRYRQGGTEAFF
>TRBV12-3/TRBV12-4
CASREQVSDTQYF
>TRBV24-1
CATSDIAADRGHYNEQFF
>TRBV13
CASSHRGQGSYEQYF
>TRBV6-5
CASSYSSRSSSYGYTF
>TRBV19
CASSISFGTYYSNQPQHF
>TRBV12-3/TRBV12-4
CASRAYGSRDFF
>TRBV5-8
CASTSRDRGTDTQYF
>TRBV11-3
CASSLSGGNYGYTF
>TRBV7-2
CASSLGSEETQYF
>TRBV5-4
CASSPGGRESYNEQFF
>TRBV20-1
CSASYEREGRNEQFF
>TRBV28
CASSSPGQAYYEQYF
>TRBV3-1/TRBV3-2
CASSQATGVGGLFF
>TRBV5-1
CASSYLAGGAGELFF
>TRBV6-5
CASSPPRTGSYEQYF
>TRBV6-5
CASNQGYNSPLHF
>TRBV9
CASSGNVLGTDTQYF
>TRBV5-1
CASSLAPVGSGAYNEQFF
>TRBV30
CAWGTGGSNQPQHF
>TRBV30
CAWSAYDRGNTEAFF
>TRBV5-1
CASSLGLGRERYNEQFF
>TRBV12-3/TRBV12-4
CASSWTSSEQFF
>TRBV11-3
CASSLPGSTEQFF
>TRBV19
CASHPRRGNYGYTF
>TRBV3-1/TRBV3-2
CASSSRDRGRNTEAFF
>TRBV5-1
CASTLGSGQETQYF
>TRBV6-5
CASSRDTTPNQPQHF
>TRBV5-1
CASSPNPGQGTDTQYF
>TRBV5-6
CASSPLTDRVLSGANVLTF
>TRBV6-6
CASSYTAGGAGQPQHF
>TRBV30
CAGRFRSYNSPLHF
>TRBV5-1
CASSSGQGREKLFF
>TRBV30
CAWGKIAGSYQETQYF
>TRBV10-1
CASSESRHPNTEAFF
>TRBV4-2
CASSYPGQRHNEQFF
>TRBV11-2
CASSASMERGGGRDTQYF
>TRBV30
CAWSRSPTTDTQYF
>TRBV15
CATSRDPPGGGDTGELFF
>TRBV14
CASSHLQGQGNTEAFF
>TRBV18
CASSLLSRIAEYNEQFF
>TRBV6-5
CASRVQEGSNSPLHF
>TRBV6-4
CASSAVAGGDGYTF
>TRBV2
CASSGQSHSNQPQHF
>TRBV27
CASSLPQDRVADTQYF